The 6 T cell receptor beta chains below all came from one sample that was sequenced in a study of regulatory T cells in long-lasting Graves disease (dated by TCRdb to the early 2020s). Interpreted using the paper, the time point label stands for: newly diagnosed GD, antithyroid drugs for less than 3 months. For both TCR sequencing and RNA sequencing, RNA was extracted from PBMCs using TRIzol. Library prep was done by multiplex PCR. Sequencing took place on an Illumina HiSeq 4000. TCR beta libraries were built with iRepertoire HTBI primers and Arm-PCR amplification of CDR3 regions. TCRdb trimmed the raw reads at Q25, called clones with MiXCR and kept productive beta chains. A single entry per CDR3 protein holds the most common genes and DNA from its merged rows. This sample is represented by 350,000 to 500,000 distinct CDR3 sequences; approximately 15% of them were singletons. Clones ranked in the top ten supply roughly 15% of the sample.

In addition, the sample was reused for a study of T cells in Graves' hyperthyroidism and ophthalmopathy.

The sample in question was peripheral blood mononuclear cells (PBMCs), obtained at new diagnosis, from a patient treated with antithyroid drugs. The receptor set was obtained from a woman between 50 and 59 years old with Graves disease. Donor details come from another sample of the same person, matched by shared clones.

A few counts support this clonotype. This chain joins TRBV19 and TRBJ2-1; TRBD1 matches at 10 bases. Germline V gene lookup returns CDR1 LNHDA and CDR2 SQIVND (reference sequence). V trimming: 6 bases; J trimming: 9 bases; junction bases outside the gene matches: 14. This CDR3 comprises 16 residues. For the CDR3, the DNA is TGTGCCAGTAGAAACACCGGGACAGGGGCCGAAGTTGAGCAGTTCTTC. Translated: CASRNTGTGAEVEQFF.

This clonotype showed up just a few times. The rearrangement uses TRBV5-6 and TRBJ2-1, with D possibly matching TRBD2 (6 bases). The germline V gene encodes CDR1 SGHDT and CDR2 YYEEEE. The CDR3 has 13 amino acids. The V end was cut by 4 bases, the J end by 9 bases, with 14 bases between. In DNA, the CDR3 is TGTGCCAGCAGCACCGGGAGTTTGGGTGAGCAGTTCTTC. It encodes CASSTGSLGEQFF.

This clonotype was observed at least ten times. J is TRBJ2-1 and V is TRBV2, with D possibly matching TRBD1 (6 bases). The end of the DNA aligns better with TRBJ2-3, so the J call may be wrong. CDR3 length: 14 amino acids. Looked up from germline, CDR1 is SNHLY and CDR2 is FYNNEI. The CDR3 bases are TGTGCCAGCAGACGACAGGACCATGGGGATACGCAGTATTTT. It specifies CASRRQDHGDTQYF.

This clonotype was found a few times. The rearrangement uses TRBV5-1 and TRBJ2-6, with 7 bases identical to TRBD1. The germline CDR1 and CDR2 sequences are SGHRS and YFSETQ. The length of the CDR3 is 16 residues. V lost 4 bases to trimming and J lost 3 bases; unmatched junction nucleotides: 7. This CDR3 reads CASSRDSSGGANVLTF. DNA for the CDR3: TGCGCCAGCAGCCGGGACAGTTCTGGTGGGGCCAACGTCCTGACTTTC.

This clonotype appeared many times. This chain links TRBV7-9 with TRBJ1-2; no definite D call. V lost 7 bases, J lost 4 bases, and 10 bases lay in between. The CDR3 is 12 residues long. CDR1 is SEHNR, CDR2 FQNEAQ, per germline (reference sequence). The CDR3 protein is CASNDGVYGYTF. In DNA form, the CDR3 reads TGTGCCAGCAACGACGGGGTCTATGGCTACACCTTC.

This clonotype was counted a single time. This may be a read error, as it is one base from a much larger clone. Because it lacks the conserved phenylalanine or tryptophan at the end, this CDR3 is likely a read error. The CDR3 DNA follows: TGTGCCAGCTCACGGGACAGCCAGAACACTGAAGCTTTCTCT. Its protein is CASSRDSQNTEAFS. The chain joins TRBV18 to TRBJ1-1; TRBD1 agrees at 7 bases. Germline assignment: CDR1 KGHSH and CDR2 LQKENI. The CDR3 has 14 amino acids. Trimming at V came to 4 bases and at J to 1 base, leaving 3 bases not matched to a gene.